Below are 23 T cell receptor beta chains sequenced from a single sample in a study of sequential checkpoint blockade in melanoma. Specified treatment: randomized to nivolumab then ipilimumab (arm A) or the reverse (arm B). Profiled with immunoSEQ multiplex PCR; TCRdb holds only in-frame clones, not every one. This repertoire shows fewer than 45,000 clones, 75% to 90% found once; its top ten account for 9.5% to 15%. Sequenced here: CD8+ T cells sorted from blood (inferred from file names), sampled from a patient given nivolumab and ipilimumab in sequence. All receptors derive from a human donor with melanoma.

The chain has TRBV30 and TRBJ1-2; TRBD1 agrees at 9 bases. The CDR3 sequence is 17 residues long. Germline V CDR1 and CDR2: GTSNPN, SVGIG (reference sequence). The junction had 11 bases not matched to a gene; V was cut back by 0 bases and J by 3 bases. CDR3 in amino acids: CAWSVPDTGQGYYGYTF. The CDR3 bases are TGTGCCTGGAGTGTACCAGACACAGGACAGGGGTACTATGGCTACACCTTC.

Written as DNA, the CDR3 is TGTGCCAGTAGTACCGGACTAGATGGCTACACCTTC. It translates to CASSTGLDGYTF. The chain recombines TRBV19 with TRBJ1-2, with D unclear. Germline CDR1 reads LNHDA; CDR2 reads SQIVND (reference sequence). V was trimmed by 4 bases and J by 6 bases, leaving 9 bases between them. The CDR3 totals 12 residues.

J is TRBJ1-1 and V is TRBV4-1; TRBD1 aligns across 10 bases. V lost 0 bases, J lost 11 bases, and 3 bases stayed unmatched. The CDR3 loop spans 13 amino acids. Germline V gene lookup returns CDR1 MGHRA and CDR2 YSYEKL. DNA for the CDR3: TGCGCCAGCAGCCAAGAAGAGGACAGGGGGGCTTTCTTT. This codes for CASSQEEDRGAFF.

The chain carries TRBV4-1 and TRBJ1-2; D perhaps matches TRBD1 (5 bases). From germline, CDR1 is MGHRA and CDR2 YSYEKL. With 2 bases removed from V and 6 bases from J, the gap between germline ends came to 22 bases. The CDR3 extends over 17 amino acids. CDR3 residues: CASSQTSLGGPSDGYTF. The CDR3 DNA sequence: TGCGCCAGCAGCCAAACATCACTCGGGGGACCGTCGGATGGCTACACCTTC.

The V call is TRBV6-1, the J call TRBJ1-2; TRBD1 matches 7 bases. The germline CDR1 and CDR2 sequences are MNHNS and SASEGT. Trimming took 5 bases from V and 3 from J; bases not matched to a gene: 6. The CDR3 has 14 amino acids. CDR3 residues: CASSLRQGDYGYTF. In nucleotides, the CDR3 is TGTGCCAGCAGTCTTCGACAGGGAGACTATGGCTACACCTTC.

The chain uses TRBV2 and TRBJ2-1, with TRBD1 matching 10 bases. V shed 6 bases and J 4 bases; nucleotides not matched to a gene: 6. The germline CDR1 and CDR2 sequences are SNHLY and FYNNEI. The CDR3 is 15 amino acids. The CDR3 is CASRVDRGTYNEQFF. CDR3 sequence (DNA): TGTGCCAGCAGAGTGGACAGGGGGACATACAATGAGCAGTTCTTC.

The CDR3 region is CASSFTDRVYEQYF. As DNA, the CDR3 is TGTGCCAGCAGCTTCACGGACAGGGTATACGAGCAGTACTTC. The gene calls are TRBV5-6 and TRBJ2-7; TRBD1 matches at 8 bases. CDR3 length: 14 amino acids. Germline V lookup: CDR1 SGHDT, CDR2 YYEEEE. Trimming cost V 2 bases and J 4 bases; bases outside gene matches: 5. The full variable domain, its missing parts supplied by reference TRBV5-6 and TRBJ2-7, is DAGVTQSPTHLIKTRGQQVTLRCSPKSGHDTVSWYQQALGQGPQFIFQYYEEEERQRGNFPDRFSGHQFPNYSSELNVNALLLGDSALYLCASSFTDRVYEQYFGPGTRLTVT.

The chain carries TRBV4-3 and TRBJ2-1; 13 nucleotides agree with TRBD2. V was clipped by 0 bases and J by 4 bases; unmatched bases: 3. The germline gives CDR1 LGHNA, CDR2 YSLEER. This CDR3 is built from 17 residues. The CDR3 sequence is CASSQDWTSGSYNEQFF. DNA of the CDR3: TGCGCCAGCAGCCAAGATTGGACTAGCGGGAGTTACAATGAGCAGTTCTTC.

The chain couples TRBV27 to TRBJ2-3; 11 bases match TRBD1. Germline CDR1 and CDR2: MNHEY and SMNVEV (reference sequence). The ends lost 10 bases at V and 6 bases at J; junction bases unmatched: 6. The CDR3 totals 13 residues. In nucleotides, the CDR3 is TGTGCCACGAGGGGACAGGGGGTGGATACGCAGTATTTT. Its translation is CATRGQGVDTQYF.

The V and J genes are TRBV19 and TRBJ2-1; the match to TRBD2 covers 13 bases. The CDR3 has 17 amino acids. Germline CDR1 reads LNHDA; CDR2 reads SQIVND (reference sequence). The V gene end was trimmed by 0 bases and the J gene end by 7 bases; junction bases not matched to a gene: 6. The CDR3 bases are TGTGCCAGTAGTATAGATCGGACTAGCGGGAGTCTGAATGAGCAGTTCTTC. This encodes CASSIDRTSGSLNEQFF. Full variable domain (missing parts from reference TRBV19 and TRBJ2-1): DGGITQSPKYLFRKEGQNVTLSCEQNLNHDAMYWYRQDPGQGLRLIYYSQIVNDFQKGDIAEGYSVSREKKESFPLTVTSAQKNPTAFYLCASSIDRTSGSLNEQFFGPGTRLTVL.

The chain is built from TRBV18 and TRBJ2-7; TRBD1 matches at 8 bases. CDR1 and CDR2 (germline): KGHSH, LQKENI. V shed 3 bases and J 13 bases; nucleotides not matched to a gene: 11. The CDR3 is made up of 13 amino acids. The CDR3 nucleotides are TGTGCCAGCTCACCGATCGGGGACAGGAACCTCTACGTC. This translates into CASSPIGDRNLYV.

J is TRBJ2-2 and V is TRBV6-5, with a weak D call TRBD2 (5 bases). Germline CDR1 MNHEY, CDR2 SVGAGI. The V end was cut by 10 bases, the J end by 3 bases, with 12 bases between. This CDR3 comprises 13 residues. The CDR3 nucleotides are TGTGCCACCTACGACGGGGACACCGGGGAGCTGTTTTTT. It codes for CATYDGDTGELFF.

J is TRBJ2-3 and V is TRBV7-9, with D possibly being TRBD1 (6 bases). This CDR3 is built from 18 residues. CDR1 and CDR2 from the germline V gene are SEHNR and FQNEAQ (reference sequence). V was trimmed by 0 bases and J by 6 bases, leaving 22 bases between them. CDR3 DNA: TGTGCCAGCAGCTTAGCGACGATCACAGGGCCCGGTGGGGATACGCAGTATTTT. Its protein product is CASSLATITGPGGDTQYF.

A note on this clone: The junction departs from germline at one end; a sequencing error may be responsible. This chain joins TRBV7-7 and TRBJ2-1; possibly TRBD2 for D (6 bases). Per the germline V gene, CDR1 is SSHAT and CDR2 is FNYEAQ (reference sequence). This CDR3 is built from 17 residues. CDR3 bases: TGTGCTAGCAGCCCGGCCTCGGGAGAGCCCGATTCTGATGAGCAGTTCTTC. Residues: CASSPASGEPDSDEQFF.

The CDR3 coding sequence is TGCGCCAGCAGACCCGGGTCCGGAGTCTACAATGAGCAGTTCTTC. It is translated as CASRPGSGVYNEQFF. J is TRBJ2-1 and V is TRBV4-1; D gene uncertain. Germline V gene data show CDR1 as MGHRA and CDR2 as YSYEKL. This CDR3 is built from 15 residues. V was shortened by 6 bases and J by 3 bases, with 15 bases between the two germline ends.

This chain joins TRBV2 and TRBJ2-7; D is possibly TRBD1 (6 bases). This CDR3 is built from 12 residues. The V and J ends lost 2 bases and 5 bases respectively, with 7 bases between them. The germline CDR1 and CDR2 sequences are SNHLY and FYNNEI. The CDR3 spells CASSETGHEQYV. The CDR3 nucleotides read TGTGCCAGCAGTGAAACAGGGCACGAGCAGTACGTC.

This sequence joins TRBV5-1 and TRBJ2-5; 11 bases align to TRBD2. Germline CDR1 SGHRS, CDR2 YFSETQ. V gave up 0 bases and J gave up 4 bases; unmatched junction bases: 5. The CDR3 has 16 amino acids. The CDR3 region has the DNA TGCGCCAGCAGCTTGGGACTAGCGGGGACCCGAGAGACCCAGTACTTC. Translated: CASSLGLAGTRETQYF.

The rearrangement uses TRBV7-7 and TRBJ1-4; D call uncertain. This CDR3 comprises 13 residues. V gave up 1 base and J gave up 5 bases, with 5 bases separating them. CDR1 is SSHAT and CDR2 is FNYEAQ in the germline V gene (reference sequence). The CDR3 loop reads CASSLGRNEKLFF. CDR3 coding DNA: TGTGCCAGCAGCTTAGGCAGGAATGAAAAACTGTTTTTT.

J is TRBJ1-2 and V is TRBV19; the D is unclear. Trimming shortened V by 4 bases and J by 2 bases, and 20 bases separated the two germline ends. From germline, CDR1 is LNHDA and CDR2 SQIVND (reference sequence). CDR3 length equals 17 residues. The DNA for the CDR3 is TGTGCCAGTAGTAAGAGGGAGGGCGAGGTTCGGAACTATGGCTACACCTTC. Encoded protein: CASSKREGEVRNYGYTF.

This chain joins TRBV5-4 and TRBJ2-6; D ambiguous. CDR1 and CDR2 from the germline V gene are SGHNT and YYREEE (reference sequence). Trimming pared 0 bases from V and 2 bases from J, leaving 6 bases between. The CDR3 is made up of 15 amino acids. The CDR3 is CASSLVAAGANVLTF. The CDR3 nucleotides are TGTGCCAGCAGCTTGGTGGCGGCTGGGGCCAACGTCCTGACTTTC.

The V gene is TRBV9, the J gene TRBJ2-3, with D possibly being TRBD1 (5 bases). Trimming shortened V by 2 bases and J by 4 bases, and 8 bases separated the two germline ends. This CDR3 spans 13 amino acids. Germline lookup yields CDR1 SGDLS and CDR2 YYNGEE. For the CDR3, the DNA is TGTGCCAGCAGCGTCCTAGGGGCAGATACGCAGTATTTT. The encoded protein is CASSVLGADTQYF.

This clone was observed a few times. A far larger clone is only one base removed, so a read error is likely. J is TRBJ1-1 and V is TRBV4-2, with a weak D call TRBD1 (6 bases). The CDR3 sequence is 16 residues long. Deletions cut 3 bases from V and 0 bases from J, with 14 bases between. CDR1 and CDR2 (germline): LGHNA, YNFKEQ. As DNA, the CDR3 is TGTGCCAGCAGCCAGGAGACAGGACTCCTGAACACTGAAGCTTTCTTT. Residues: CASSQETGLLNTEAFF.

The chain links TRBV27 to TRBJ1-5; D is unclear. CDR1 is MNHEY and CDR2 is SMNVEV in the germline V gene (reference sequence). The ends were cut back, 3 bases at V and 1 base at J, with 7 bases in the middle. The CDR3 loop spans 14 amino acids. The CDR3 spells CASSFYGSNQPQHF. CDR3 nucleotides: TGTGCCAGCAGTTTTTACGGGAGCAATCAGCCCCAGCATTTT.